A selection of T cell receptor beta chains follows, all from one sample in a study of T cell responses to AZD1222 COVID-19 vaccine. Sequenced by immunoSEQ multiplex PCR; TCRdb stores in-frame clones only, minus some. Of about 130,000 clones listed, roughly 90% are singletons. The sample was peripheral blood, taken on day 0 of AZD1222 vaccination. The receptors derive from an adult in good health. The CDR3 runs from the conserved cysteine through the conserved F or W. A D gene is named only where the DNA matches it firmly. Clone size is shown for a subset of rows, as once, few, many or a class of expanded clone.

TRBJ2-5	.	.	TRBV7-9	14	CASSLTGGGETQYF	TGTGCCAGCAGCTTAACCGGGGGCGGTGAGACCCAGTACTTC
TRBJ2-7	.	.	TRBV14	15	CASSQDHGGPYEQYF	TGTGCCAGCAGCCAAGATCACGGCGGTCCTTACGAGCAGTACTTC
TRBJ1-1	TRBD1	.	TRBV19	12	CASRTGITEAFF	TGTGCCAGTAGGACAGGGATAACTGAAGCTTTCTTT
TRBJ1-3	TRBD1	.	TRBV5-6	15	CASSPGTGGRNTIYF	TGTGCCAGCAGCCCCGGGACAGGGGGCCGAAACACCATATATTTT
TRBJ1-4	.	.	TRBV7-3	13	CASSQGPKEKLFF	TGTGCCAGCAGCCAGGGACCTAAAGAAAAACTGTTTTTT
TRBJ1-1	.	.	TRBV7-2	13	CASSYPSTRMAFF	TGTGCCAGCAGCTACCCTTCGACCCGCATGGCTTTCTTT
TRBJ2-5	TRBD1	.	TRBV11-2	16	CASSLLSGTGQETQYF	TGTGCCAGCAGCTTACTGTCTGGGACAGGTCAAGAGACCCAGTACTTC
TRBJ2-3	TRBD2	.	TRBV24-1	17	CATSGLAGVTGTDTQYF	TGTGCCACCAGTGGTTTGGCGGGAGTCACGGGGACAGATACGCAGTATTTT
TRBJ2-1	.	.	TRBV5-1	14	CASSRRPGGNEQFF	TGCGCCAGCAGCCGCCGTCCTGGGGGGAATGAGCAGTTCTTC
TRBJ2-2	.	.	TRBV27	12	CASSLTNGELFF	TGTGCCAGCAGTTTGACTAACGGGGAGCTGTTTTTT
TRBJ1-5	.	.	TRBV24-1	14	CATSDTGIGQPQHF	TGTGCCACCAGTGATACAGGGATAGGCCAGCCCCAGCATTTT
TRBJ1-5	.	.	TRBV9	14	CASSERDSNQPQHF	TGTGCCAGCAGCGAGCGGGACAGCAATCAGCCCCAGCATTTT
TRBJ1-2	.	.	TRBV19	14	CASSMSGEWVGYTF	TGTGCCAGTAGTATGTCAGGGGAGTGGGTTGGCTACACCTTC
TRBJ2-2	.	.	TRBV24-1	13	CATSDRHTGELFF	TGTGCCACCAGTGATAGGCACACCGGGGAGCTGTTTTTT
TRBJ2-7	TRBD2	.	TRBV6-4	14	CASSEAGGSYEQYF	TGTGCCAGCAGTGAAGCGGGAGGGTCCTACGAGCAGTACTTC
TRBJ1-1	.	.	TRBV5-4	13	CASSIRQNTEAFF	TGTGCCAGCAGCATTCGACAGAACACTGAAGCTTTCTTT
TRBJ2-5	.	.	TRBV9	14	CASSVDGRIETQYF	TGTGCCAGCAGCGTAGATGGCAGGATAGAGACCCAGTACTTC
TRBJ1-1	TRBD1	once	TRBV5-1	13	CASSWDRGAEAFF	TGCGCCAGCAGCTGGGACAGGGGCGCTGAAGCTTTCTTT
TRBJ1-3	.	.	TRBV30	13	CAWSVVSGNTIYF	TGTGCCTGGAGTGTTGTCTCTGGAAACACCATATATTTT
TRBJ2-7	TRBD2	.	TRBV12-5	20	CASGLTFGTSASSGTGEQYF	TGTGCTAGTGGTCTGACGTTCGGGACTAGCGCCTCTTCGGGGACGGGCGAGCAGTACTTC
TRBJ1-2	.	.	TRBV9	15	CASSVGGRGAGGYTF	TGTGCCAGCAGCGTAGGGGGCAGGGGCGCGGGTGGCTACACCTTC
TRBJ1-3	.	.	TRBV4-1	14	CASSQEERQNTIYF	TGCGCCAGCAGCCAAGAGGAACGCCAAAACACCATATATTTT
TRBJ2-7	TRBD2	.	TRBV19	17	CASSISLAGELSYEQYF	TGTGCCAGTAGTATTTCGCTAGCGGGAGAGTTGTCATACGAGCAGTACTTC
TRBJ1-1	.	.	TRBV19	12	CASSIVTGKAFF	TGTGCCAGTAGTATAGTAACAGGGAAAGCTTTCTTT
TRBJ2-6	.	.	TRBV7-6	18	CASSLAQYRSSGANVLTF	TGTGCCAGCAGCTTAGCTCAATACAGGAGCTCTGGGGCCAACGTCCTGACTTTC
TRBJ2-7	TRBD1	.	TRBV5-1	19	CASSLVVGTGRFRSYEQYF	TGCGCCAGCAGCTTGGTCGTGGGGACAGGGAGATTTAGATCCTACGAGCAGTACTTC
TRBJ2-2	.	.	TRBV5-8	15	CASSLVGAYTGELFF	TGTGCCAGCAGCTTGGTAGGGGCGTACACCGGGGAGCTGTTTTTT
TRBJ2-3	TRBD2	.	TRBV10-1	14	CASSGLAATDTQYF	TGCGCCAGCTCTGGACTAGCGGCCACAGATACGCAGTATTTT